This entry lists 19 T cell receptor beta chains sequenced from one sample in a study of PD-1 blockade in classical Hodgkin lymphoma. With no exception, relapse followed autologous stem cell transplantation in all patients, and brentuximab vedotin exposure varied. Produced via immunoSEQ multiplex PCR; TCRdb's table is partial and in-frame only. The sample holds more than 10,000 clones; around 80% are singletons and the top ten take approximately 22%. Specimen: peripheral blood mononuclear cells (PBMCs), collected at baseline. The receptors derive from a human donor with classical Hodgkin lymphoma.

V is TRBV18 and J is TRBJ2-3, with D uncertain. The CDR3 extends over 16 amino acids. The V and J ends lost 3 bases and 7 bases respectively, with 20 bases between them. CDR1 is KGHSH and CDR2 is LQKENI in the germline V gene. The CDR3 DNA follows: TGTGCCAGCTCACCTAGAACCGGGTACGGGCACAATACGCAGTATTTT. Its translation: CASSPRTGYGHNTQYF.

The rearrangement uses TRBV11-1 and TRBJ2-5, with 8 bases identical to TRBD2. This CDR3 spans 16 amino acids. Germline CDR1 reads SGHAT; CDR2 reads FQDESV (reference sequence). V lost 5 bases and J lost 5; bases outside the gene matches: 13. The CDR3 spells CASSLHSGGARETQYF. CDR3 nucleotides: TGTGCCAGCAGCCTCCATTCGGGGGGGGCCAGGGAGACCCAGTACTTC.

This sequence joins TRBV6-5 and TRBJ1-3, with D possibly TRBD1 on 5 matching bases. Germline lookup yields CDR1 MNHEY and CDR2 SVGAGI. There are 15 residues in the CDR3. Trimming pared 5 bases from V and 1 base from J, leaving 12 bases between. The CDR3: CASSGTGTSGNTIYF. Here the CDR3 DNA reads TGTGCCAGCAGTGGCACCGGGACGTCTGGAAACACCATATATTTT.

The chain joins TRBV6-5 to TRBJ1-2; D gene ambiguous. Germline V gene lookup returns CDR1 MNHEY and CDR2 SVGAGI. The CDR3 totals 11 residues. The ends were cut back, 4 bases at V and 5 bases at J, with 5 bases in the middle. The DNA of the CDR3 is TGTGCCAGCAGTTCGGGGTATGGCTACACCTTC. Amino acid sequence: CASSSGYGYTF.

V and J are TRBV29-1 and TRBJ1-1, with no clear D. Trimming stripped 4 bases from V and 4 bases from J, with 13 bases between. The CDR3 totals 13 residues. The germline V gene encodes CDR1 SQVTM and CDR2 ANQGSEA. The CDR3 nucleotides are TGCAGCGTTGTACTGGGCTCAGCCACTGAAGCTTTCTTT. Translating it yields CSVVLGSATEAFF.

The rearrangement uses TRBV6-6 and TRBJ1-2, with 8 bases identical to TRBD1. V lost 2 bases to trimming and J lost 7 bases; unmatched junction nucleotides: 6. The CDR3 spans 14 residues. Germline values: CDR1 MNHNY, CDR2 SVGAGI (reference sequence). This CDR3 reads CASSYPPGQVGYTF. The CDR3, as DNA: TGTGCCAGCAGTTACCCTCCGGGACAGGTTGGCTACACCTTC.

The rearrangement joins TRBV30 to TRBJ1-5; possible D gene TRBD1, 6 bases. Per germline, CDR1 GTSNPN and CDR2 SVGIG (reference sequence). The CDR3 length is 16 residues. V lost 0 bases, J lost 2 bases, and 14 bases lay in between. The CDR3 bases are TGTGCCTGGAGTGTAAAACGGACAGCCGGCAATCAGCCCCAGCATTTT. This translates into CAWSVKRTAGNQPQHF.

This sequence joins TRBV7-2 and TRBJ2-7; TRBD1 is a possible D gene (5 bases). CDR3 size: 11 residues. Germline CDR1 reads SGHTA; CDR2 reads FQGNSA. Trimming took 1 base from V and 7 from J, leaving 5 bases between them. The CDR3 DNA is TGTGCCAGCAGCTTAGGGACAGAGCAGTACTTC. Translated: CASSLGTEQYF.

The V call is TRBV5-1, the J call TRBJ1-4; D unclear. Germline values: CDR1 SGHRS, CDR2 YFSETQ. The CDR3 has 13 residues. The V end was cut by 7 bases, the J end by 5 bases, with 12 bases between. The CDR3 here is CASSPGGNEKLFF. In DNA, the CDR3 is TGCGCCAGCTCCCCGGGAGGGAATGAAAAACTGTTTTTT.

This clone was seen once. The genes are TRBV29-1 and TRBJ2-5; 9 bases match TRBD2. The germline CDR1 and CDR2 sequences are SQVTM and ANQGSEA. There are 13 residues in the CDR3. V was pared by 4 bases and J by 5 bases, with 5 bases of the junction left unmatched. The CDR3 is CSVAGLAGETQYF. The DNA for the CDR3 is TGCAGCGTTGCGGGACTAGCAGGCGAGACCCAGTACTTC.

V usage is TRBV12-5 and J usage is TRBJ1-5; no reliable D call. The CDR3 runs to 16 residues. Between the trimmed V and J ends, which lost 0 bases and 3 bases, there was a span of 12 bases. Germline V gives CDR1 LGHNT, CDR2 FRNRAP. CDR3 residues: CASGLVAGRFNQPQHF. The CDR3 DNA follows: TGTGCTAGTGGTTTGGTCGCTGGACGGTTCAATCAGCCCCAGCATTTT.

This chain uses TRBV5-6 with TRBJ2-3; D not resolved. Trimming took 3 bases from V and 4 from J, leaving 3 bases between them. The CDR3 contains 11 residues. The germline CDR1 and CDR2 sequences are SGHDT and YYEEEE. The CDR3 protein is CASSWADTQYF. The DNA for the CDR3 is TGTGCCAGCAGCTGGGCAGATACGCAGTATTTT.

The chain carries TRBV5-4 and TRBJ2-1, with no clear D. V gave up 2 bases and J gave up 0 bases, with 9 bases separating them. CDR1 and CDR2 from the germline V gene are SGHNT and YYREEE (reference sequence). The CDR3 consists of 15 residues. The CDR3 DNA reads TGTGCCAGCAGCTTTGGCGGTAGCTCCTACAATGAGCAGTTCTTC. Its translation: CASSFGGSSYNEQFF.

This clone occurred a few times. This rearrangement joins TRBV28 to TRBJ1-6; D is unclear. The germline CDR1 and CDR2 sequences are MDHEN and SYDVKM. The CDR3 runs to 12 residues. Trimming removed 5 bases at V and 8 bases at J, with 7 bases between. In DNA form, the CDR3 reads TGTGCCAGCAGTCACAATGATTCACCCCTCCACTTT. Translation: CASSHNDSPLHF.

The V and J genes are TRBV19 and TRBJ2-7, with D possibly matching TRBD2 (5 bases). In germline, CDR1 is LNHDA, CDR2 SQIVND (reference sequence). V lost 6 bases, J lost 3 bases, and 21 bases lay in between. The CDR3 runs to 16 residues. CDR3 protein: CASSTSMARVVYEQYF. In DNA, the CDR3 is TGTGCCAGTAGCACCTCGATGGCGAGGGTTGTCTACGAGCAGTACTTC. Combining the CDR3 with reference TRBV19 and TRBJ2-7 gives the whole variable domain DGGITQSPKYLFRKEGQNVTLSCEQNLNHDAMYWYRQDPGQGLRLIYYSQIVNDFQKGDIAEGYSVSREKKESFPLTVTSAQKNPTAFYLCASSTSMARVVYEQYFGPGTRLTVT.

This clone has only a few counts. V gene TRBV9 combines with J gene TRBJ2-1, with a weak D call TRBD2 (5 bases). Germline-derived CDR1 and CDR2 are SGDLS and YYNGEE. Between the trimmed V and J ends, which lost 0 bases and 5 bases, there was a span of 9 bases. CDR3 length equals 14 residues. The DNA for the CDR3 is TGTGCCAGCAGCGTAGGAGGGCAAAACAATGAGCAGTTCTTC. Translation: CASSVGGQNNEQFF.

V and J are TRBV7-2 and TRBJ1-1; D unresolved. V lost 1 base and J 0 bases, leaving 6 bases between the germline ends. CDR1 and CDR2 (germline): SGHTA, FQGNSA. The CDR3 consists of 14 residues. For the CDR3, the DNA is TGTGCCAGCAGCTTAGGAGGGTTGAACACTGAAGCTTTCTTT. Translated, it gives CASSLGGLNTEAFF.

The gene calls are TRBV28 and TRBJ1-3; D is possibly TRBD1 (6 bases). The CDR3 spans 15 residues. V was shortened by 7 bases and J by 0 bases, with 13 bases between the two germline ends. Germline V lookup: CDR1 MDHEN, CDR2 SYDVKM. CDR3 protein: CASINRASSGNTIYF. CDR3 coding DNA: TGTGCCAGCATAAACAGGGCCTCCTCTGGAAACACCATATATTTT.

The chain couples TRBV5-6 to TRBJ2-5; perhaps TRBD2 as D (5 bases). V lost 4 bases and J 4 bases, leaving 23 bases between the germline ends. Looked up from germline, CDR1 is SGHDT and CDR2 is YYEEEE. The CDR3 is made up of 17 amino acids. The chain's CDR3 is CASSLTPHRGGRETQYF. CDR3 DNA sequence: TGTGCCAGCAGCCTCACGCCCCACCGGGGTGGTAGAGAGACCCAGTACTTC. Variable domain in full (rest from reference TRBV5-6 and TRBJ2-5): DAGVTQSPTHLIKTRGQQVTLRCSPKSGHDTVSWYQQALGQGPQFIFQYYEEEERQRGNFPDRFSGHQFPNYSSELNVNALLLGDSALYLCASSLTPHRGGRETQYFGPGTRLLVL.